This T cell receptor (beta chain) was obtained from a study of shared clonotypes between healthy human individuals. Study-wide results and caveats: It was expected that sequencing depth would affect clonotype sharing among donors.

Repertoires were generated with immunoSEQ multiplex PCR, while TCRdb's copy carries only in-frame clones and drops some. The sample yields about a million clones, approximately 80% seen once. Trimming took off 2 bases at V and 6 bases at J, with 17 bases between the two ends. This CDR3 has 15 amino acids. CDR1 and CDR2 (germline): MNHNY, SVGAGI (reference sequence). As concerns this clone: The antigen is undetermined.

The J gene is TRBJ2-7, the V gene TRBV6-6; D is possibly TRBD2 (5 bases). Sample: memory CD4+ T cells sorted from blood. Noted subset: CD45RA-negative fraction. The sequence came from a man between 18 and 29 years old in good health. CDR3 in DNA: TGTGCCAGCAGTTACCCACCTCTGGACTCAAGCGAGCAGTACTTC. It translates to CASSYPPLDSSEQYF.